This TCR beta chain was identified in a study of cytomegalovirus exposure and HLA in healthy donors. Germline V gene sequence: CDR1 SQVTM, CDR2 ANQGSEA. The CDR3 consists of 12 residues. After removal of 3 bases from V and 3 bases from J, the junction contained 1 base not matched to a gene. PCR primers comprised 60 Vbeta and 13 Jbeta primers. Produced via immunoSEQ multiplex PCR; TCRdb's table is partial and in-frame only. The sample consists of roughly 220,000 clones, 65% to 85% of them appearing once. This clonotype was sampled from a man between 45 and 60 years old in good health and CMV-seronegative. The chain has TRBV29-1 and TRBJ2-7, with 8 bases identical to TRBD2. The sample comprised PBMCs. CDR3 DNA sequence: TGCAGCGTTGACAGCGGGGGCTACGAGCAGTACTTC. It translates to CSVDSGGYEQYF.